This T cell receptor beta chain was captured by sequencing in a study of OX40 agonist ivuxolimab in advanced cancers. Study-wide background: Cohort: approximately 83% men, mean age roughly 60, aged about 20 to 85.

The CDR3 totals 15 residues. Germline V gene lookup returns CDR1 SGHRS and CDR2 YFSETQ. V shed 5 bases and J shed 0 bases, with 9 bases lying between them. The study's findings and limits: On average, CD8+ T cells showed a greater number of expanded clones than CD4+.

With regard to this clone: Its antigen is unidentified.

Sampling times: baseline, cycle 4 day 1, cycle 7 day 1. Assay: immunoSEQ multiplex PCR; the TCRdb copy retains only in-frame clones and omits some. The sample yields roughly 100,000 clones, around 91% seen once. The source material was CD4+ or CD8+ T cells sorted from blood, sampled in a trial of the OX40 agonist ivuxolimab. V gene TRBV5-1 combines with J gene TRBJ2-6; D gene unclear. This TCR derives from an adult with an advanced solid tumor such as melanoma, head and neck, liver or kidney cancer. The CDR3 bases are TGCGCCAGCAGGGGTATACTCTCTGGGGCCAACGTCCTGACTTTC. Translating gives CASRGILSGANVLTF.